This TCR beta chain is drawn from a study of blood T cell repertoires in COVID-19. Clones were sequenced by immunoSEQ multiplex PCR, and TCRdb holds only the in-frame ones, with some missing. The sample has approximately 61,000 clones, approximately 80% seen once. Looked up from germline, CDR1 is SEHNR and CDR2 is FQNEAQ (reference sequence). Trimming pared 2 bases from V and 3 bases from J, leaving 4 bases between. This CDR3 is built from 12 residues. The receptor was derived from a woman in her 70s with acute or convalescent COVID-19. Sequences were obtained from peripheral blood. The rearrangement uses TRBV7-9 and TRBJ1-1, with no clear D. The DNA for the CDR3 is TGTGCCAGCAGCTTATCCGACACTGAAGCTTTCTTT. This codes for CASSLSDTEAFF.